This record covers a single TCR beta chain. What it binds is not known. Germline V lookup: CDR1 MDHEN, CDR2 SYDVKM. V dropped 8 bases and J dropped 1; count of bases not matched to a gene: 10. The CDR3 loop spans 15 amino acids. This entry belongs to a study of cytomegalovirus exposure and HLA in healthy donors. At the level of the study: Around 78 million unique TCR sequences came from HLA-typed donors in an early release.

The PCR ran on 60 Vbeta and 13 Jbeta primers. Assay: immunoSEQ multiplex PCR; the TCRdb copy retains only in-frame clones and omits some. The sample shows around 200,000 clones, roughly 80% of them seen only once. General study results and limits: Sequencing had likely introduced a cluster of highly shared sequence variants as an artifact. Other equally common chains were less clonally expanded than HLA-associated TCR beta chains, a later analysis showed.

The chain joins TRBV28 to TRBJ1-1; the match to TRBD1 covers 7 bases. The sample taken for sequencing was PBMCs. The source of this sequence is a woman in her late teens or twenties in good health and CMV-seronegative. The CDR3 here is CASQLGGTANTEAFF. For the CDR3, the DNA is TGTGCCAGCCAACTAGGTGGGACAGCGAACACTGAAGCTTTCTTT.